Each of the 21 T cell receptor beta chains below was sequenced from the same sample in a study of cytomegalovirus exposure and HLA in healthy donors. The PCR ran on 60 Vbeta and 13 Jbeta primers. Data came from immunoSEQ multiplex PCR; TCRdb stores just in-frame clones and leaves some out. The repertoire includes about 140,000 clones, more than 70% of them detected once, and around 3.4% sits in the top ten. The sequenced sample consisted of PBMCs. These TCRs come from a man aged 35 to 55 in good health and CMV-seronegative.

The rearrangement joins TRBV10-3 to TRBJ2-7, with TRBD2 identical over 12 bases. The length of the CDR3 is 15 residues. The J segment lost 4 bases and the V segment lost 5 bases, leaving 6 bases of the junction unmatched. Germline V gene data show CDR1 as ENHRY and CDR2 as SYGVKD. CDR3 coding DNA: TGTGCCATCAGTCAGGGGACTAGCGGGCCGTACGAGCAGTACTTC. It is translated as CAISQGTSGPYEQYF.

With respect to this clone: The junction departs from germline at one end; a sequencing error may be responsible. The chain uses TRBV27 and TRBJ2-5, with D possibly matching TRBD1 (5 bases). Germline CDR1 is MNHEY and CDR2 is SMNVEV (reference sequence). The CDR3 sequence is 14 residues long. The CDR3 loop reads CASSTGPKQETRYF. The CDR3, as DNA: TGTGCCAGCAGCACAGGACCGAAACAAGAGACCCGGTACTTC.

The chain employs TRBV6-6 and TRBJ2-5; maybe TRBD2 (5 bases). The V gene's germline CDR1 is MNHNY and CDR2 SVGAGI (reference sequence). Trimming took off 0 bases at V and 11 bases at J, with 19 bases between the two ends. This CDR3 spans 15 amino acids. CDR3 residues: CASSYSSSGHREQYF. CDR3 bases: TGTGCCAGCAGTTACTCGTCCAGTGGGCATAGGGAGCAGTACTTC.

The chain links TRBV5-1 to TRBJ1-2; D is undetermined. CDR3 length: 13 amino acids. The V end lost 4 bases, the J end lost 6 bases, and 13 bases lay between the germline ends. Looked up from germline, CDR1 is SGHRS and CDR2 is YFSETQ. The CDR3 DNA sequence: TGCGCCAGCAGCCCGGAGTGGGAGGATGGCTACACCTTC. Its translation: CASSPEWEDGYTF.

The V call is TRBV2, the J call TRBJ1-1; D is undetermined. The germline V gene encodes CDR1 SNHLY and CDR2 FYNNEI. This CDR3 comprises 16 residues. The V gene lost 7 bases and the J gene lost 2 bases, with 20 bases spanning the gap. The CDR3 sequence: CASNRMSRTLNTEAFF. The CDR3 nucleotides are TGTGCCAGCAACAGAATGTCCCGCACTCTAAACACTGAAGCTTTCTTT.

This clone came up a few times. J is TRBJ2-1 and V is TRBV4-2; TRBD2 aligns across 9 bases. Germline V gene sequence: CDR1 LGHNA, CDR2 YNFKEQ. V lost 0 bases, J lost 5 bases, and 11 bases stayed unmatched. The CDR3 is 18 amino acids. DNA of the CDR3: TGTGCCAGCAGCCAAGATAAAGAGCGGGGGGTTACAAACAATGAGCAGTTCTTC. This translates into CASSQDKERGVTNNEQFF.

This clone appeared a single time. This chain links TRBV5-4 with TRBJ1-5; weak D call: TRBD1 (5 bases). The length of the CDR3 is 16 residues. Germline V CDR1 and CDR2: SGHNT, YYREEE (reference sequence). Trimming pared 0 bases from V and 4 bases from J, leaving 14 bases between. The DNA for the CDR3 is TGTGCCAGCAGCTTGGGGGGGGGACTCTCTAATCAGCCCCAGCATTTT. Its translation: CASSLGGGLSNQPQHF.

The rearrangement joins TRBV25-1 to TRBJ1-2; the D is unclear. This CDR3 is built from 14 residues. Trimming left V 3 bases short and J 3 bases short, with 11 bases between. Germline V gene sequence: CDR1 MGHDK, CDR2 SYGVNS. The CDR3 sequence is CASSDRRIHYGYTF. As DNA, the CDR3 is TGTGCCAGCAGTGACAGGAGGATCCACTATGGCTACACCTTC.

The chain joins TRBV2 to TRBJ1-5; TRBD1 matches 10 bases. The CDR3 is 14 residues long. V lost 6 bases and J lost 8; bases outside the gene matches: 7. CDR1 is SNHLY and CDR2 is FYNNEI in the germline V gene. CDR3 protein: CASRGGQGVKPQHF. The CDR3 nucleotides are TGTGCCAGCAGGGGCGGACAGGGGGTAAAGCCCCAGCATTTT.

The V and J genes are TRBV7-9 and TRBJ2-1; D is perhaps TRBD1 (6 bases). CDR3 length equals 15 residues. Germline V gene lookup returns CDR1 SEHNR and CDR2 FQNEAQ (reference sequence). Trimming shortened V by 4 bases and J by 2 bases, and 12 bases separated the two germline ends. The DNA of the CDR3 is TGTGCCAGCAGCTGGGGGCGAGTCCCCTACAATGAGCAGTTCTTC. Translated, it gives CASSWGRVPYNEQFF.

The chain has TRBV4-1 and TRBJ2-2; a weak D match, TRBD1 (5 bases). Germline V lookup: CDR1 MGHRA, CDR2 YSYEKL. Trimming took off 0 bases at V and 1 base at J, with 12 bases between the two ends. This CDR3 has 17 amino acids. The CDR3 loop is CASSQDHTGLNTGELFF. CDR3 DNA sequence: TGCGCCAGCAGCCAAGATCATACAGGATTGAACACCGGGGAGCTGTTTTTT.

This clone came up once. CDR3 loop: CASSTRRPGVGNTIYF. CDR3 sequence (DNA): TGTGCCAGCAGTACGAGACGACCCGGAGTCGGAAACACCATATATTTT. V gene TRBV11-2 combines with J gene TRBJ1-3, with no clear D. This CDR3 is built from 16 residues. Trimming cost V 6 bases and J 4 bases, with 19 bases left between them. Germline assignment: CDR1 SGHAT and CDR2 FQNNGV.

The V gene is TRBV7-2, the J gene TRBJ2-3; 11 positions match TRBD2. The CDR3 is 16 residues long. Germline trimming cut 2 bases from V and 0 bases from J; bases unmatched to any gene: 1. Germline CDR1 SGHTA, CDR2 FQGNSA. CDR3 nucleotides: TGTGCCAGCAGCTTACTAGCGGGGGGAAGCACAGATACGCAGTATTTT. Protein product: CASSLLAGGSTDTQYF.

V and J are TRBV4-1 and TRBJ2-3, with a possible D match to TRBD1 (6 bases). The CDR3 is 14 amino acids. V gave up 0 bases and J gave up 5 bases, with 9 bases separating them. Germline CDR1 and CDR2: MGHRA and YSYEKL. This CDR3 reads CASSQDRQVDTQYF. CDR3 DNA sequence: TGCGCCAGCAGCCAAGACCGACAGGTAGATACGCAGTATTTT.

The chain links TRBV15 to TRBJ1-2; unclear D gene. Looked up from germline, CDR1 is LNHNV and CDR2 is YYDKDF (reference sequence). The germline V and J ends were trimmed by 1 base and 2 bases, with 8 bases remaining between them. The CDR3 is made up of 14 amino acids. The CDR3 DNA reads as TGTGCCACCAGCAGAGGAGCGGAGAACTATGGCTACACCTTC. It codes for CATSRGAENYGYTF.

The chain combines TRBV29-1 with TRBJ1-4; D unresolved. The CDR3 has 16 residues. The ends were cut back, 4 bases at V and 0 bases at J, with 15 bases in the middle. Germline values: CDR1 SQVTM, CDR2 ANQGSEA. CDR3 nucleotides: TGCAGCGTTGGAGGCTCCGTATCTGCAACTAATGAAAAACTGTTTTTT. It is translated as CSVGGSVSATNEKLFF.

This clone was picked up one time. The chain couples TRBV29-1 to TRBJ2-7, with unresolved D. There are 14 residues in the CDR3. CDR1 is SQVTM and CDR2 is ANQGSEA in the germline V gene. V was clipped by 1 base and J by 6 bases, with 16 bases between them. CDR3 sequence: CSVEGAGSFREQYF. The CDR3, as DNA: TGCAGCGTTGAAGGGGCAGGATCCTTTCGCGAGCAGTACTTC.

J is TRBJ1-4 and V is TRBV6-1, with D unresolved. Trimming left V 3 bases short and J 7 bases short, with 18 bases between. There are 16 residues in the CDR3. CDR1 and CDR2 from the germline V gene are MNHNS and SASEGT. Written as DNA, the CDR3 is TGTGCCAGCAGTGATCCCTCCTTTATAGGGAGTGAAAAACTGTTTTTT. It codes for CASSDPSFIGSEKLFF.

The rearrangement joins TRBV30 to TRBJ1-5; no clear D. The CDR3 loop spans 14 amino acids. The germline V gene has CDR1 GTSNPN and CDR2 SVGIG (reference sequence). Trimming cost V 0 bases and J 7 bases, with 13 bases left between them. This CDR3 reads CAWSVQTDGQPQHF. CDR3 nucleotide sequence: TGTGCCTGGAGTGTACAAACAGATGGGCAGCCCCAGCATTTT.

The chain employs TRBV13 and TRBJ2-3; D ambiguous. Germline-derived CDR1 and CDR2 are PRHDT and FYEKMQ (reference sequence). Trimming pared 8 bases from V and 3 bases from J, leaving 6 bases between. The CDR3 has 11 amino acids. As DNA, the CDR3 is TGTGCCAGCGAGTCGACAGATACGCAGTATTTT. Encoded protein: CASESTDTQYF.

This clone was seen more than once but under ten times. Here the CDR3 reads CASSFWTSGDTGELFF. CDR3 nucleotide sequence: TGTGCCAGCAGCTTCTGGACTAGCGGGGACACCGGGGAGCTGTTTTTT. The genes are TRBV7-9 and TRBJ2-2; 12 bases match TRBD2. Germline V gives CDR1 SEHNR, CDR2 FQNEAQ (reference sequence). The V gene end was trimmed by 3 bases and the J gene end by 3 bases; junction bases not matched to a gene: 2. The CDR3 sequence is 16 residues long.